This T cell receptor beta chain was sequenced for a study of blood T cell repertoires in COVID-19 (dated by TCRdb to 2020 to 2022). For context, the study as a whole: The collaborator samples originated in the United States, Italy and Spain and spanned the acute and convalescent phases of COVID-19. The material from the prospective study consisted of cDNA or gDNA derived from T cells, B-cell-depleted T cells, or PBMCs. The dataset comprised deeply sampled blood TCRbeta repertoires from subjects exposed to, actively infected with, or recovered from COVID-19. A freely available public database, intended as a resource for researchers studying the immune response to SARS-CoV-2, is where the repertoires were released. The samples were drawn from two sources: the first 160 participants of the ongoing ImmuneRACE study, and 1,200 or so subjects contributed by 6 global collaborators. A de-identified subject ID, COVID-19 status, age in years and sex were almost always included in the sample metadata. Where available, HLA class I and class II types were obtained from metadata supplied by the sample provider rather than from assay-based typing.

V has 1 base trimmed and J has 7 bases trimmed; junction bases matching no gene number 6. Reading the germline V gene (reference sequence) gives CDR1 LNHDA and CDR2 SQIVND. The CDR3 spans 17 residues, from the cysteine through the phenylalanine. Of all the DNA, just the CDR3 is kept, 51 bases in frame from base 1. Remarks on this clone: No cognate antigen has been identified for it. No much larger clonotype is one base removed from it; base qualities were not supplied.

One collaborating source in Seattle enrolled patients while the patients were actively infected and followed the patients over time throughout the course of disease. Whole blood was collected in K2EDTA tubes by collaborating institutions according to the institutions' own protocols. For TCRbeta analysis, collaborators shipped samples in one of three forms: frozen whole blood, isolated PBMCs, or DNA extracted from either of those sample types. The paper's findings and limits, for the study overall: How much clinical and demographic metadata was included differed by source and by participant, and the metadata was provided uncurated.

TCRbeta CDR3 regions were amplified from genomic DNA by means of the immunoSEQ Assay, a bias-controlled multiplex PCR. The source study handled its data this way. Within the assay, amplification of reference gene primers was used to estimate how many nucleated cells each sample contained. To quantify the absolute abundance of each unique TCRbeta CDR3 rearrangement, sequence reads were collapsed and filtered. For each sample, productive Simpson clonality was calculated as the square root of Simpson's diversity index over productive rearrangements. Held by TCRdb, this immuneACCESS table contains in-frame sequences only and omits some clones. Under half of the omission traces to an unresolved V gene where checked; the cause of the rest is unknown. Clonal size and the V and J genes are those of that table, whereas D and trimming came from the DNA. The sample has around 330,000 clones on record, approximately 88% of them singletons. Clones ranked in the top ten supply 1.6% of the sample.

The chain joins TRBV19 to TRBJ1-6; 11 central bases correspond to TRBD1. Sequencing was done on a sample of peripheral blood. The TCR sequence derives from a woman in her 30s with COVID-19, enrolled during active disease. The DNA sequence reads TGTGCCAGTAGTATAGTCTGGACAGGGGGCGTAAATTCACCCCTCCACTTT. This yields the protein CASSIVWTGGVNSPLHF.